This paragraph reports one T cell receptor (beta chain). The Seattle site enrolled patients during active infection and followed them longitudinally. This sample is drawn from a study of blood T cell repertoires in COVID-19. About the study: Whether acute or convalescent, the COVID-19 samples came from the United States, Italy and Spain. Sources were T cells, B-cell-depleted T cells, or PBMCs; the material itself was cDNA or gDNA.

Germline CDR1 is LNHDA and CDR2 is SQIVND (reference sequence). Trimming removed 10 bases at V and 6 bases at J, with 18 bases between. The CDR3 is 14 residues long. Original methodology: Estimates of nucleated cell counts were drawn from the amplification of reference gene primers. Libraries were prepared by immunoSEQ multiplex PCR; TCRdb keeps only in-frame clonotypes and omits some of them. The D gene and trimming were derived from the DNA, and the V and J assignments and clone size from that table. The table records about 270,000 clones, approximately 92% of them present only once. This clonotype was obtained from a person aged 18 to 30 with COVID-19, enrolled during active disease. This chain uses TRBV19 with TRBJ2-2, with a weak D call TRBD1 (5 bases). Sequenced material: peripheral blood. CDR3 amino acids: CAISGLSPAGELFF. CDR3 in DNA: TGTGCCATCTCAGGGCTCTCTCCGGCCGGGGAGCTGTTTTTT.